One and the same sample provided the 19 T cell receptor beta chains below, sequenced in a study of early T cells in non-severe SARS-CoV-2 infection. TCRdb ran MiXCR on the 5' RACE reads and lists one entry per CDR3 protein. The sample contains tens of thousands of distinct CDR3 sequences, under 8% of which appear only once. The source material was whole blood. These receptors originate from an adult who was a healthcare worker with PCR-confirmed SARS-CoV-2 infection or an uninfected control (not recorded which).

V and J are TRBV20-1 and TRBJ2-3; D is unclear. The CDR3 sequence is 12 residues long. Per germline, CDR1 DFQATT and CDR2 SNEGSKA (reference sequence). Trimming stripped 7 bases from V and 2 bases from J, with 10 bases between. The CDR3 sequence: CSVGSPTDTQYF. The CDR3 DNA sequence: TGCAGTGTTGGCAGCCCCACAGATACGCAGTATTTT.

This chain connects TRBV7-9 to TRBJ2-1, with D unclear. This CDR3 has 12 amino acids. Trimming pared 6 bases from V and 7 bases from J, leaving 10 bases between. Germline V gene lookup returns CDR1 SEHNR and CDR2 FQNEAQ (reference sequence). The CDR3 here is CASSGVGNEQFF. CDR3 bases: TGTGCCAGCAGTGGTGTGGGGAATGAGCAGTTCTTC.

This clonotype was picked up a small number of times. This rearrangement joins TRBV5-4 to TRBJ1-4; D is unresolved. The CDR3 length is 14 residues. Germline CDR1 is SGHNT and CDR2 is YYREEE (reference sequence). Trimming pared 5 bases from V and 2 bases from J, leaving 10 bases between. The CDR3 DNA follows: TGTGCCAGCAGATTCGCCGGGACTAATGAAAAACTGTTTTTT. It is translated as CASRFAGTNEKLFF.

This clonotype was observed at least ten times. The J gene is TRBJ2-5, the V gene TRBV7-6, with D uncertain. The germline V and J ends were trimmed by 1 base and 1 base, with 7 bases remaining between them. Germline V gene sequence: CDR1 SGHVS, CDR2 FNYEAQ. This CDR3 spans 14 amino acids. The CDR3 DNA reads as TGTGCCAGCAGCTTAGGGACCTCCCAAGAGACCCAGTACTTC. Translated, it gives CASSLGTSQETQYF.

This chain links TRBV7-9 with TRBJ2-4, with TRBD2 as a possible D gene (6 bases). The germline V and J ends were trimmed by 5 bases and 5 bases, with 10 bases remaining between them. Germline V gene sequence: CDR1 SEHNR, CDR2 FQNEAQ (reference sequence). This CDR3 contains 13 residues. This CDR3 is CASSMGGENIQYF. As DNA, the CDR3 is TGTGCCAGCAGCATGGGCGGGGAAAACATTCAGTACTTC.

There are many counts of this clonotype. This sequence joins TRBV4-1 and TRBJ2-3; D is possibly TRBD1 or TRBD2 (5 bases each). Germline CDR1 is MGHRA and CDR2 is YSYEKL. Trimming took 1 base from V and 10 from J, leaving 9 bases between them. The CDR3 has 12 residues. CDR3 nucleotide sequence: TGCGCCAGCAGCCAAGGGGGGTTGGCGCAGTATTTT. Translated, it gives CASSQGGLAQYF.

J is TRBJ1-3 and V is TRBV7-2; D gene ambiguous. CDR1 is SGHTA, CDR2 FQGNSA, per germline. The CDR3 runs to 13 residues. Trimming removed 2 bases from V and 3 bases from J, with 5 bases in between. The CDR3 DNA is TGTGCCAGCAGCTTACGGGGTGGAAACACCATATATTTT. Its translation is CASSLRGGNTIYF.

This clonotype was counted many times. This rearrangement joins TRBV2 to TRBJ1-3, with D tentatively TRBD1 (6 bases). V shed 3 bases and J shed 0 bases, with 9 bases lying between them. Germline loops: CDR1 SNHLY, CDR2 FYNNEI. The CDR3 extends over 15 amino acids. CDR3 protein: CASSEGHNSGNTIYF. The CDR3 bases are TGTGCCAGCAGTGAGGGACACAACTCTGGAAACACCATATATTTT.

This clonotype showed up just a few times. V is TRBV10-2 and J is TRBJ2-1; possible D gene TRBD2, 6 bases. The length of the CDR3 is 15 residues. The germline CDR1 and CDR2 sequences are WSHSY and SAAADI. V was cut by 0 bases and J by 4 bases, with 10 bases left in between. The CDR3 here is CASSESLGGYNEQFF. For the CDR3, the DNA is TGCGCCAGCAGTGAGTCGTTGGGGGGATACAATGAGCAGTTCTTC.

A few counts support this clonotype. V and J are TRBV6-1 and TRBJ2-1; 8 positions agree with TRBD2. With 10 bases clipped from V and 8 bases from J, the junction kept 22 bases outside the gene matches. The CDR3 has 17 residues. Germline CDR1 and CDR2: MNHNS and SASEGT. This chain's CDR3 is CAIDALIGGLGLDEQFF. For the CDR3, the DNA is TGTGCCATCGACGCCTTAATAGGGGGACTAGGGTTGGATGAGCAGTTCTTC.

This clonotype has a handful of counts. The chain has TRBV7-2 and TRBJ1-1; maybe TRBD1 (5 bases). There are 16 residues in the CDR3. The germline V gene encodes CDR1 SGHTA and CDR2 FQGNSA. V lost 3 bases and J 2 bases, leaving 16 bases between the germline ends. CDR3 protein: CASSLTGTELNTEAFF. CDR3 bases: TGTGCCAGCAGCTTGACCGGGACGGAGCTTAACACTGAAGCTTTCTTT.

This clonotype was detected ten times or more. The V gene is TRBV11-2, the J gene TRBJ2-7, with 7 bases that match TRBD2. CDR1 is SGHAT, CDR2 FQNNGV, per germline. V dropped 3 bases and J dropped 3; count of bases not matched to a gene: 11. The CDR3 covers 16 residues. CDR3 coding DNA: TGTGCCAGCAGCTTCCTACGACTAGCTAGGGACTACGAGCAGTACTTC. Amino acid sequence: CASSFLRLARDYEQYF.

V usage is TRBV12-3 or TRBV12-4 and J usage is TRBJ2-5, with 9 bases matching TRBD2. The CDR3 extends over 17 amino acids. V shed 6 bases and J 1 base; nucleotides not matched to a gene: 12. The chain's CDR3 is CASSPGTSGRIQETQYF. Written as DNA, the CDR3 is TGTGCCAGCAGCCCAGGTACTAGCGGGCGGATCCAAGAGACCCAGTACTTC.

This clonotype has just a few counts. The V and J genes are TRBV6-1 and TRBJ2-3; D is undetermined. The CDR3 covers 13 residues. The ends were cut back, 4 bases at V and 4 bases at J, with 9 bases in the middle. CDR1 is MNHNS and CDR2 is SASEGT in the germline V gene. The CDR3 sequence is CASSVRAADTQYF. CDR3 coding DNA: TGTGCCAGCAGTGTTCGGGCTGCAGATACGCAGTATTTT.

This clonotype was seen ten or more times. J is TRBJ2-4 and V is TRBV28; D unresolved. This CDR3 spans 11 amino acids. Between the trimmed V and J ends, which lost 6 bases and 12 bases, there was a span of 12 bases. Germline CDR1 and CDR2: MDHEN and SYDVKM. This CDR3 reads CASRGNFAQYF. CDR3 coding DNA: TGTGCCAGCAGGGGTAACTTTGCTCAGTACTTC.

The chain couples TRBV15 to TRBJ2-7; D perhaps matches TRBD1 (5 bases). The V gene lost 4 bases and the J gene lost 5 bases, with 9 bases spanning the gap. The CDR3 is made up of 12 amino acids. Germline V gene sequence: CDR1 LNHNV, CDR2 YYDKDF (reference sequence). The CDR3 region has the DNA TGTGCCACCAGCAAGGGGTTCGACGAGCAGTACTTC. This codes for CATSKGFDEQYF.

This clonotype was seen a few times. The chain has TRBV7-6 and TRBJ2-7, with D hard to call. In germline, CDR1 is SGHVS, CDR2 FNYEAQ. This CDR3 spans 14 amino acids. V was cut by 1 base and J by 2 bases, with 9 bases left in between. CDR3 bases: TGTGCCAGCAGCTTAGAGGTGGGTGCCTACGAGCAGTACTTC. It yields the protein CASSLEVGAYEQYF.

The sample holds many counts of this clonotype. In DNA, the CDR3 is TGCAGCGTTGCCGTTTTCGGACTAGCGGGGGACAATGAGCAGTTCTTC. This translates into CSVAVFGLAGDNEQFF. The chain recombines TRBV29-1 with TRBJ2-1; the match to TRBD2 covers 13 bases. Germline trimming cut 4 bases from V and 5 bases from J; bases unmatched to any gene: 8. This CDR3 spans 16 amino acids. Looked up from germline, CDR1 is SQVTM and CDR2 is ANQGSEA.

The V gene is TRBV3-1, the J gene TRBJ2-1; D ambiguous. V was trimmed by 3 bases and J by 7 bases, leaving 28 bases between them. Germline V gene data show CDR1 as LGHDT and CDR2 as YNNKEL (reference sequence). The CDR3 extends over 19 amino acids. CDR3 bases: TGTGCCAGCAGCCAGTCGGACCCCACCTTTCACTCAACAACAAATGAGCAGTTCTTC. This encodes CASSQSDPTFHSTTNEQFF.